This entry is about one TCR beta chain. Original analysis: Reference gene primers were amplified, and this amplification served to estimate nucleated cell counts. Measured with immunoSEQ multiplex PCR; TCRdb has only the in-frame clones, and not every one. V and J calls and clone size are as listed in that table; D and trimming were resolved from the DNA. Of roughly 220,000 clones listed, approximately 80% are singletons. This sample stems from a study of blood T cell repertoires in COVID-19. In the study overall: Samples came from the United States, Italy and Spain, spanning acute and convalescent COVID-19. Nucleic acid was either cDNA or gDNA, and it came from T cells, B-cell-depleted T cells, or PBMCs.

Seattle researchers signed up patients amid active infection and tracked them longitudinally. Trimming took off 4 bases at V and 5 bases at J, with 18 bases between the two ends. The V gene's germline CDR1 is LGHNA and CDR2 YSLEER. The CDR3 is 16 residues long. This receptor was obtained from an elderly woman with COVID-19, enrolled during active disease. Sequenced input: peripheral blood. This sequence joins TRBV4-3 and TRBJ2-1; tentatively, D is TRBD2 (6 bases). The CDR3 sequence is CASSLPEGGFNNEQFF. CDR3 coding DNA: TGCGCCAGCAGCCTGCCGGAGGGCGGGTTTAACAATGAGCAGTTCTTC.